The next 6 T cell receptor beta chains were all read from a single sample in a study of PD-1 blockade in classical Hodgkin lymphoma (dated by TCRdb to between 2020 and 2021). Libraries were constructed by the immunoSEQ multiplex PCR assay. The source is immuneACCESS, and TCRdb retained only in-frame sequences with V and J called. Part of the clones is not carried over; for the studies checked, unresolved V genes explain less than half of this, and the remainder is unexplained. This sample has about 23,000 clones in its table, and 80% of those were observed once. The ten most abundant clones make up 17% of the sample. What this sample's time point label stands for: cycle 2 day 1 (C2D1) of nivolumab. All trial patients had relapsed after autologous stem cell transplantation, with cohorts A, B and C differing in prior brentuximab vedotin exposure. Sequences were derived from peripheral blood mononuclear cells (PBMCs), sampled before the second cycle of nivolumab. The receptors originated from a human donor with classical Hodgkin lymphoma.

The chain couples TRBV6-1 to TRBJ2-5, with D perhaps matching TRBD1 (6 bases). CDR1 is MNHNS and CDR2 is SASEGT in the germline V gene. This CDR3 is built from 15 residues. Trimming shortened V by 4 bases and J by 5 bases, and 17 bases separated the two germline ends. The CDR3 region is CASSGPSNRAETQYF. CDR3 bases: TGTGCCAGCAGTGGCCCCTCCAACAGGGCGGAGACCCAGTACTTC.

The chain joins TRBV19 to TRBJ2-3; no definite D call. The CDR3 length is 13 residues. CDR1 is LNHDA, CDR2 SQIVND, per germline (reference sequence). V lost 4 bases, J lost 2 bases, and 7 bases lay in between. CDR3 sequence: CASSTGITDTQYF. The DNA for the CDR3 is TGTGCCAGTAGTACAGGAATCACAGATACGCAGTATTTT.

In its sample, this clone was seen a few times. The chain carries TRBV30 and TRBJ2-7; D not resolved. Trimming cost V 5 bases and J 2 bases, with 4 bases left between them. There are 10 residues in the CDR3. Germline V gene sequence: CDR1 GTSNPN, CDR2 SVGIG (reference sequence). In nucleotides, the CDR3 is TGTGCCTGGGGCCCCTACGAGCAGTACTTC. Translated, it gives CAWGPYEQYF.

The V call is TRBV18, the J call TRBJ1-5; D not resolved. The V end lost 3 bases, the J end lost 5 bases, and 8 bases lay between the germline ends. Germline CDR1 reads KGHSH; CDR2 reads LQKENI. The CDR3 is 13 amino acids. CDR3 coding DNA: TGTGCCAGCTCACCGGACTTAGATCAGCCCCAGCATTTT. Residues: CASSPDLDQPQHF. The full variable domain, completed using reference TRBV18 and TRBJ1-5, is NAGVMQNPRHLVRRRGQEARLRCSPMKGHSHVYWYRQLPEEGLKFMVYLQKENIIDESGMPKERFSAEFPKEGPSILRIQQVVRGDSAAYFCASSPDLDQPQHFGDGTRLSIL.

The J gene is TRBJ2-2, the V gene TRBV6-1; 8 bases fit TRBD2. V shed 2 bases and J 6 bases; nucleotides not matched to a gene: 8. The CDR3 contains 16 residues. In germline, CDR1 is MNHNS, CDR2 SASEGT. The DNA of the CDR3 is TGTGCCAGCAGTGAACGGGGGACTAGTGCTCCCGGGGAGCTGTTTTTT. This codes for CASSERGTSAPGELFF.

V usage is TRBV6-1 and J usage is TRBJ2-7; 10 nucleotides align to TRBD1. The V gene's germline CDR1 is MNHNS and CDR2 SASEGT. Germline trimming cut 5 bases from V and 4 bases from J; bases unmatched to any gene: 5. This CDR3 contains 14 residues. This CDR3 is CASSKPGQGYEQYF. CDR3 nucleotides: TGTGCCAGCAGTAAGCCGGGACAGGGGTACGAGCAGTACTTC.